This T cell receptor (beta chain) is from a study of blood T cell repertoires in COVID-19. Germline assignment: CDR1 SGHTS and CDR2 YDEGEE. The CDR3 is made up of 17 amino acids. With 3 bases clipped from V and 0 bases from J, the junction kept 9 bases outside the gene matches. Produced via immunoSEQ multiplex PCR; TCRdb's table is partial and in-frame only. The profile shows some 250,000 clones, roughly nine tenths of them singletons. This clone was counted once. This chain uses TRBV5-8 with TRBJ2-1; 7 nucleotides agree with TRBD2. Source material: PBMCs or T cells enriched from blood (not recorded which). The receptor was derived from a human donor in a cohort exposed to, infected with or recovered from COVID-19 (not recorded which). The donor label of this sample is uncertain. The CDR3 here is CASSSASSGSSYNEQFF. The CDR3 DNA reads TGTGCCAGCAGCTCTGCTTCTAGCGGAAGCTCCTACAATGAGCAGTTCTTC.